These T cell receptor beta chains were read from a single sample in a study of cytomegalovirus exposure and HLA in healthy donors. Profiled with immunoSEQ multiplex PCR; TCRdb holds only in-frame clones, not every one. This table holds 40,000 to 55,000 clones, 88% found once. The sequenced sample consisted of PBMCs. The receptors originated from a woman aged 25 to 39 in good health and CMV-seronegative. The CDR3 runs from the conserved cysteine through the conserved F or W. The D gene is left open where the match is weak. A row's size may be missing; if present it is once, few, many or a size class.

clone_size: .
v_call: TRBV28
d_call: .
j_call: TRBJ1-5
cdr3_aa: CASHGGGNQPQHF
cdr3_nt: TGTGCCAGCCATGGGGGAGGTAATCAGCCCCAGCATTTT

clone_size: few
v_call: TRBV7-2
d_call: TRBD2
j_call: TRBJ2-1
cdr3_aa: CASSRSGLAAYNEQFF
cdr3_nt: TGTGCCAGCAGCCGTAGTGGACTAGCGGCCTACAATGAGCAGTTCTTC

clone_size: .
v_call: TRBV7-2
d_call: TRBD1
j_call: TRBJ1-1
cdr3_aa: CASSLGTGTNTEAFF
cdr3_nt: TGTGCCAGCAGCTTAGGGACAGGGACGAACACTGAAGCTTTCTTT

clone_size: .
v_call: TRBV5-6
d_call: TRBD1
j_call: TRBJ1-1
cdr3_aa: CASSPGTAGAFF
cdr3_nt: TGTGCCAGCAGCCCAGGGACAGCCGGAGCTTTCTTT

clone_size: .
v_call: TRBV15
d_call: TRBD2
j_call: TRBJ2-2
cdr3_aa: CATSRERATSGSLTGELFF
cdr3_nt: TGTGCCACCAGCAGAGAAAGGGCGACTAGCGGGAGTCTCACCGGGGAGCTGTTTTTT

clone_size: .
v_call: TRBV5-1
d_call: TRBD1
j_call: TRBJ2-1
cdr3_aa: CASSLRDRVFSYNEQFF
cdr3_nt: TGCGCCAGCAGCTTACGGGACAGGGTTTTCTCCTACAATGAGCAGTTCTTC

clone_size: .
v_call: TRBV27
d_call: .
j_call: TRBJ2-3
cdr3_aa: CASTYLVGARTQYF
cdr3_nt: TGTGCCAGCACATACTTGGTGGGGGCGAGGACGCAGTATTTT

clone_size: .
v_call: TRBV19
d_call: .
j_call: TRBJ1-1
cdr3_aa: CASSIARESTEAFF
cdr3_nt: TGTGCCAGTAGTATAGCCCGCGAGTCCACTGAAGCTTTCTTT

clone_size: .
v_call: TRBV30
d_call: .
j_call: TRBJ2-2
cdr3_aa: CAWTVTGELFF
cdr3_nt: TGTGCCTGGACGGTCACCGGGGAGCTGTTTTTT

clone_size: .
v_call: TRBV9
d_call: TRBD2
j_call: TRBJ2-7
cdr3_aa: CASSRDGLAKTYEQYF
cdr3_nt: TGTGCCAGCAGCCGTGATGGACTAGCGAAAACCTACGAGCAGTACTTC

clone_size: once
v_call: TRBV5-1
d_call: .
j_call: TRBJ1-1
cdr3_aa: CASSLEGGNTEAFF
cdr3_nt: TGCGCCAGCAGCTTGGAAGGGGGGAACACTGAAGCTTTCTTT

clone_size: .
v_call: TRBV6-1
d_call: TRBD1
j_call: TRBJ1-2
cdr3_aa: CASSAKYNTGQGRLYTF
cdr3_nt: TGTGCCAGCAGTGCAAAATATAATACGGGACAGGGGAGACTCTACACCTTC

clone_size: .
v_call: TRBV29-1
d_call: TRBD2
j_call: TRBJ2-2
cdr3_aa: CSVTNPRAGDTGELFF
cdr3_nt: TGCAGCGTTACAAACCCCCGGGCGGGGGACACCGGGGAGCTGTTTTTT

clone_size: .
v_call: TRBV7-9
d_call: TRBD1
j_call: TRBJ2-7
cdr3_aa: CASSLPGQGGYEQYF
cdr3_nt: TGTGCCAGCAGCCTCCCGGGACAGGGGGGGTACGAGCAGTACTTC

clone_size: .
v_call: TRBV15
d_call: TRBD1
j_call: TRBJ1-3
cdr3_aa: CATSSGDRGNTIYF
cdr3_nt: TGTGCCACCAGCAGTGGTGACAGGGGTAACACCATATATTTT

clone_size: few
v_call: TRBV2
d_call: .
j_call: TRBJ1-2
cdr3_aa: CASTRTGGYGYTF
cdr3_nt: TGTGCCAGCACGAGGACGGGAGGTTATGGCTACACCTTC

clone_size: .
v_call: TRBV5-1
d_call: TRBD1
j_call: TRBJ2-6
cdr3_aa: CASSLAPGGDVLTF
cdr3_nt: TGCGCCAGCAGCTTGGCTCCAGGGGGCGACGTCCTGACTTTC

clone_size: .
v_call: TRBV29-1
d_call: .
j_call: TRBJ2-1
cdr3_aa: CSVAPVISVQGGFF
cdr3_nt: TGCAGCGTTGCCCCGGTGATCTCGGTGCAGGGGGGGTTCTTC

clone_size: .
v_call: TRBV5-1
d_call: TRBD1
j_call: TRBJ2-5
cdr3_aa: CASSLRDSVQETQYF
cdr3_nt: TGCGCCAGCAGCTTGCGGGACAGCGTACAAGAGACCCAGTACTTC

clone_size: once
v_call: TRBV28
d_call: TRBD1
j_call: TRBJ2-7
cdr3_aa: CASSLTGTGSREQYF
cdr3_nt: TGTGCCAGCAGTCTAACCGGGACAGGGTCGCGCGAGCAGTACTTC

clone_size: .
v_call: TRBV7-8
d_call: .
j_call: TRBJ1-5
cdr3_aa: CASSLLPVNQPQHF
cdr3_nt: TGTGCCAGCAGCTTACTACCGGTCAATCAGCCCCAGCATTTT

clone_size: .
v_call: TRBV5-8
d_call: TRBD2
j_call: TRBJ2-4
cdr3_aa: CASGGLAGALNIQYF
cdr3_nt: TGTGCCAGCGGGGGACTAGCGGGGGCCTTAAACATTCAGTACTTC

clone_size: .
v_call: TRBV11-3
d_call: .
j_call: TRBJ2-1
cdr3_aa: CASSPLGGNEQFF
cdr3_nt: TGCGCCAGCAGCCCTCTCGGCGGTAATGAGCAGTTCTTC

clone_size: .
v_call: TRBV18
d_call: .
j_call: TRBJ2-7
cdr3_aa: CASSPDISTYEQYF
cdr3_nt: TGTGCCAGCTCACCCGACATAAGCACCTACGAGCAGTACTTC